This T cell receptor (beta chain) is from a study of T cell repertoires in cytomegalovirus infection. This CDR3 has 15 residues. The germline V and J ends were trimmed by 7 bases and 0 bases, with 16 bases remaining between them. Germline V gene lookup returns CDR1 MDHEN and CDR2 SYDVKM. TCRdb called the reads again in MiXCR, with one record for every CDR3 protein. Seen here are about 260,000 distinct CDR3 sequences, around 13% observed once, and the top ten hold around 9.5%. This clonotype has ten or more counts. This clonotype was sampled from a human donor in good health (CMV status not recorded). Some clones in this sample may be carry-over from other donors' samples. The sequenced sample consisted of PBMCs. The chain combines TRBV28 with TRBJ2-7, with D perhaps being TRBD1 or TRBD2 (5 bases each). CDR3 amino acids: CASTPGGTASYEQYF. In DNA, the CDR3 is TGTGCCAGCACGCCCGGTGGGACGGCCTCCTACGAGCAGTACTTC.